The entry below gives a single T cell receptor (beta chain) sequence along with its context. This sample is part of a study of cytomegalovirus exposure and HLA in healthy donors. Trimming left V 2 bases short and J 3 bases short, with 12 bases between. The CDR3 totals 14 residues. Germline V gives CDR1 SGHKS, CDR2 YYEKEE (reference sequence). In the PCR, 60 Vbeta and 13 Jbeta primers were used. As handled by the study authors: A later analysis tallied tens of millions of unique TCR beta chains, 9 million to 12 million of them shared. Sequenced by immunoSEQ multiplex PCR; TCRdb stores in-frame clones only, minus some. The V and J calls and clone size are taken from that table; D and trimming were inferred from the DNA. This sample has some 65,000 clones, with around 73% found just once.

Sequencing was carried out using PBMCs. This clonotype was obtained from a girl between 5 and 17 years old in good health and CMV-seropositive. The chain combines TRBV5-5 with TRBJ2-7, with a weak D call TRBD1 (6 bases). Here the CDR3 DNA reads TGTGCCAGCAGCTTTCAGGGGCTAAGCTACGAGCAGTACTTC. The encoded protein is CASSFQGLSYEQYF.